This T cell receptor (beta chain) emerged from a study of T cell responses to AZD1222 COVID-19 vaccine. Method: immunoSEQ multiplex PCR; TCRdb's copy keeps in-frame clones and lacks some. The table shows about 130,000 clones, with 88% occurring only once. This CDR3 comprises 13 residues. Germline CDR1 reads MNHEY; CDR2 reads SVGAGI. The ends were cut back, 8 bases at V and 0 bases at J, with 8 bases in the middle. The sample in question was peripheral blood, obtained on day 0 of AZD1222 vaccination. This chain connects TRBV6-5 to TRBJ1-5, with no clear D. This TCR came from an adult in good health. The CDR3 DNA reads as TGTGCCAGCGGACGGGATAGCAATCAGCCCCAGCATTTT. Encoded protein: CASGRDSNQPQHF.